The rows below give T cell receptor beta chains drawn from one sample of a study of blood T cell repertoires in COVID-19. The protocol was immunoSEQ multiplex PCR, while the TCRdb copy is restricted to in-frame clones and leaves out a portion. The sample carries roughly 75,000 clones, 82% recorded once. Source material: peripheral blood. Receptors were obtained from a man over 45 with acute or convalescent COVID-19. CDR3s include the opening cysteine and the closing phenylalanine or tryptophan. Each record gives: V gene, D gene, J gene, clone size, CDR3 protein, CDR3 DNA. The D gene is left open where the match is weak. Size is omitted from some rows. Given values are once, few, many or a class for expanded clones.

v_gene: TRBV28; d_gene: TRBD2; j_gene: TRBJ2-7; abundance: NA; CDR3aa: CASSSSGFISYEQYF; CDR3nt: TGTGCCAGCAGTTCTAGCGGTTTCATCTCCTACGAGCAGTACTTC
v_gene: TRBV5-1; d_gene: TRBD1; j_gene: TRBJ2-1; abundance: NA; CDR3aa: CASSSGQEPYNEQFF; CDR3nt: TGCGCCAGCAGCTCAGGACAGGAGCCCTACAATGAGCAGTTCTTC
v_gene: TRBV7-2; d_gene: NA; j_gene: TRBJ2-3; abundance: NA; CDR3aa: CASSLWRVLGDTQYF; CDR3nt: TGTGCCAGCAGCTTATGGAGGGTCTTGGGCGATACGCAGTATTTT
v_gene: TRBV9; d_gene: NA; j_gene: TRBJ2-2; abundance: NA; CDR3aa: CASSVGQGTGELFF; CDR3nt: TGTGCCAGCAGCGTAGGGCAGGGCACCGGGGAGCTGTTTTTT
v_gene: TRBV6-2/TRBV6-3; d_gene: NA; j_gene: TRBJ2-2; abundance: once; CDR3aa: CASSPRRSPVLAGELFF; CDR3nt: TGTGCCAGCAGCCCACGACGGAGCCCGGTGCTGGCCGGGGAGCTGTTTTTT
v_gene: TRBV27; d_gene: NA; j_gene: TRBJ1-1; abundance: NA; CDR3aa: CASARADRNTEAFF; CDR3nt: TGTGCCAGCGCAAGGGCGGACAGGAACACTGAAGCTTTCTTT
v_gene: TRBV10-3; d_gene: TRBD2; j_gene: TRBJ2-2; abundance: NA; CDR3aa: CAISESSGSNTGELFF; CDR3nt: TGTGCCATCAGTGAGAGTAGCGGGTCGAACACCGGGGAGCTGTTTTTT
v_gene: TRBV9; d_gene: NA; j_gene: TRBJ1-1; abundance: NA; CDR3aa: CASSVGEGVDTEAFF; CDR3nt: TGTGCCAGCAGCGTAGGAGAGGGGGTTGACACTGAAGCTTTCTTT
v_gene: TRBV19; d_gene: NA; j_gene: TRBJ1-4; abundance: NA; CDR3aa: CASSIGGGPGEKLFF; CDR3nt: TGTGCCAGTAGTATAGGGGGCGGACCAGGAGAAAAACTGTTTTTT
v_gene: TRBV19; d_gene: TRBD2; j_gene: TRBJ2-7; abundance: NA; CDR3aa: CASSPQRGVDEQYF; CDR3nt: TGTGCCAGTAGTCCCCAGCGGGGTGTGGACGAGCAGTACTTC
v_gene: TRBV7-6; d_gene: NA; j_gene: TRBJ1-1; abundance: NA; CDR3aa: CASSRDRNTEAFF; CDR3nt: TGTGCCAGCAGCCGCGACAGGAACACTGAAGCTTTCTTT
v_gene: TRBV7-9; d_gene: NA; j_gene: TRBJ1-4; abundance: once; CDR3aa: CASRGSSTNEKLFF; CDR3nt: TGTGCCAGCAGGGGCTCTTCAACTAATGAAAAACTGTTTTTT
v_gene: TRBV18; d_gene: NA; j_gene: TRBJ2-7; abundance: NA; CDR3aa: CASSQAGGYEQYF; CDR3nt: TGTGCCAGCTCACAGGCAGGGGGGTACGAGCAGTACTTC
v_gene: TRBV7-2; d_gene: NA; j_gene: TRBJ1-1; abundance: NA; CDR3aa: CASSLVTGGGSTEAFF; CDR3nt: TGTGCCAGCAGCTTGGTAACGGGGGGAGGGAGCACTGAAGCTTTCTTT
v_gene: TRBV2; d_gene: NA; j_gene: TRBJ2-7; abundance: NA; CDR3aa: CASIANLGGPYEQYF; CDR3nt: TGTGCCAGCATCGCCAACCTCGGCGGCCCCTACGAGCAGTACTTC
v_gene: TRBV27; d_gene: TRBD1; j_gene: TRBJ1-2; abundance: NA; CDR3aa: CASSYDRGRRTSGYTF; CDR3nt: TGTGCCAGCAGTTACGACAGGGGGCGACGGACATCAGGCTACACCTTC
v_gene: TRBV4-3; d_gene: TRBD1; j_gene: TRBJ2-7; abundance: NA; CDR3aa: CASSQDWGQGSEQYF; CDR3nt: TGCGCCAGCAGCCAAGATTGGGGACAGGGTAGCGAGCAGTACTTC
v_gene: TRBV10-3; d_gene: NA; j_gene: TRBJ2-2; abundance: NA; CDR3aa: CAISEGRGSDGELFF; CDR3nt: TGTGCCATCAGTGAGGGAAGAGGGTCAGATGGAGAGCTGTTTTTT
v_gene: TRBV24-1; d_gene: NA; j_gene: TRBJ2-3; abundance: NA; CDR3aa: CATSSGARSTDTQYF; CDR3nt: TGTGCCACCAGTTCGGGAGCTCGGAGCACAGATACGCAGTATTTT
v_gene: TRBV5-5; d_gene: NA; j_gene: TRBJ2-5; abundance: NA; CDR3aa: CASSLGDMSFETQYF; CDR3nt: TGTGCCAGCAGCCTAGGGGACATGAGCTTTGAGACCCAGTACTTC
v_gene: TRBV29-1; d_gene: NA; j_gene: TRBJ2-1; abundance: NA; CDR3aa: CSAAGVVVPSSYNEQFF; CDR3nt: TGCAGCGCCGCCGGGGTCGTCGTCCCAAGCTCCTACAATGAGCAGTTCTTC
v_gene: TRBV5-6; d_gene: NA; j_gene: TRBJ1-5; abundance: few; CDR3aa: CASSLRATSGDQPQHF; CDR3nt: TGTGCCAGCAGCTTGAGGGCTACGTCGGGGGATCAGCCCCAGCATTTT
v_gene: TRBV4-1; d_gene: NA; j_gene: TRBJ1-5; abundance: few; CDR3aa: CASSQDGGQNSNQPQHF; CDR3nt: TGCGCCAGCAGCCAAGACGGAGGGCAGAATAGCAATCAGCCCCAGCATTTT
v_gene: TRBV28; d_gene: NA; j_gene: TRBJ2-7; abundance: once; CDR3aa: CASSLTGSHEQYF; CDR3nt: TGTGCCAGCAGTTTAACAGGGTCCCACGAGCAGTACTTC
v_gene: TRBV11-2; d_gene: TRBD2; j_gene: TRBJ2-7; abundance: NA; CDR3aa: CASSLEAGPYEQYF; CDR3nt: TGTGCCAGCAGCTTAGAAGCGGGACCCTACGAGCAGTACTTC
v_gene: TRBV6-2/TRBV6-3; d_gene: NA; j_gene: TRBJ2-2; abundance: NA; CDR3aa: CASSLNRVGNTGELFF; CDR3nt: TGTGCCAGCAGTCTCAACAGGGTTGGGAACACCGGGGAGCTGTTTTTT
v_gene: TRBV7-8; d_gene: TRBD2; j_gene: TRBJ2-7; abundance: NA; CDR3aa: CASSSGGSNHEQYF; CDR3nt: TGTGCCAGCAGCTCAGGCGGGAGTAACCACGAGCAGTACTTC
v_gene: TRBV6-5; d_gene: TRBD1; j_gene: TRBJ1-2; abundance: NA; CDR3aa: CASNRQGGNYGYTF; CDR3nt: TGTGCCAGCAACCGACAGGGGGGCAACTATGGCTACACCTTC
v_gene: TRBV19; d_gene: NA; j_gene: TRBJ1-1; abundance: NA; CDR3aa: CASRDGEKHMNTEAFF; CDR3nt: TGTGCCAGTAGAGACGGAGAGAAACACATGAACACTGAAGCTTTCTTT
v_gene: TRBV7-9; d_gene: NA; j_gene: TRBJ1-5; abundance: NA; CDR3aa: CASTPGNNQPQHF; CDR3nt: TGTGCCAGCACCCCAGGGAACAATCAGCCCCAGCATTTT
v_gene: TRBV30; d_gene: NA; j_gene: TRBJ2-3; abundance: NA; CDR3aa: CAWSVGTGLVTDTQYF; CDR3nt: TGTGCCTGGAGTGTCGGGACTGGACTCGTCACAGATACGCAGTATTTT
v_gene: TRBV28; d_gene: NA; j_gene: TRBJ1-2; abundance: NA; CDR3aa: CASKLAPGGGFGYTF; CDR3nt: TGTGCCAGCAAATTAGCCCCTGGGGGGGGCTTTGGCTACACCTTC
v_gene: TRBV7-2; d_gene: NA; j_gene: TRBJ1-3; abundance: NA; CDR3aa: CASSQKRVLSGNTIYF; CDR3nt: TGTGCCAGCAGCCAAAAGCGGGTTCTCTCTGGAAACACCATATATTTT
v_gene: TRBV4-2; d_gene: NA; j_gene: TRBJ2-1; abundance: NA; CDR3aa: CASSQVQVYEQFF; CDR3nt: TGTGCCAGCAGCCAAGTACAGGTTTATGAGCAGTTCTTC
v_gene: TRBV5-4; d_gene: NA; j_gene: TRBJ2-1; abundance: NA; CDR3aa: CASSLEPRYNEQFF; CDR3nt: TGTGCCAGCAGCTTGGAGCCGAGGTACAATGAGCAGTTCTTC
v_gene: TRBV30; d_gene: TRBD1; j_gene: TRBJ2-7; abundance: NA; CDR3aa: CAWSGTGREQYF; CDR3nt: TGTGCCTGGAGTGGGACAGGGCGAGAGCAGTACTTC
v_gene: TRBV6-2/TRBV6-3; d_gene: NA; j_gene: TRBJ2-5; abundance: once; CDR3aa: CASSYGLSGQETQYF; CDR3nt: TGTGCCAGCAGTTACGGCCTGAGCGGACAAGAGACCCAGTACTTC
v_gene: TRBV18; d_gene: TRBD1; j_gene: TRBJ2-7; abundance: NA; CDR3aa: CASSPSGTGYEQYF; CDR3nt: TGTGCCAGCTCACCATCCGGGACAGGATACGAGCAGTACTTC
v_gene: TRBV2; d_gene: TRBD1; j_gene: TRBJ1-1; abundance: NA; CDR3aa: CASTSTGANTEAFF; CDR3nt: TGTGCCAGCACTTCCACAGGGGCAAACACTGAAGCTTTCTTT
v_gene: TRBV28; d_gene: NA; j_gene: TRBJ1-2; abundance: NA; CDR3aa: CASSEGPGGYGYTF; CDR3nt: TGTGCCAGCTCGGAGGGCCCCGGCGGGTATGGCTACACCTTC
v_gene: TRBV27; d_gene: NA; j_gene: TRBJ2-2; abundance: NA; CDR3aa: CASSLSNLNTGELFF; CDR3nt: TGTGCCAGCAGTTTATCGAACCTAAACACCGGGGAGCTGTTTTTT
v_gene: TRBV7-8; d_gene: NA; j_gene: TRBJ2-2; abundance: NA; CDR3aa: CASSLGGMAGELFF; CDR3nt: TGTGCCAGCAGCTTAGGAGGAATGGCCGGGGAGCTGTTTTTT
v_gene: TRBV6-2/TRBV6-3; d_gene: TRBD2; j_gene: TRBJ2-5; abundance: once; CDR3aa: CASSRGLAGSETQYF; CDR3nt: TGTGCCAGCAGCCGGGGACTAGCGGGATCGGAGACCCAGTACTTC
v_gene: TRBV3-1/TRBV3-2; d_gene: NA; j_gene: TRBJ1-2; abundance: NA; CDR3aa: CASSQDSWAYGYTF; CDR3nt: TGTGCCAGCAGCCAAGATTCCTGGGCCTATGGCTACACCTTC
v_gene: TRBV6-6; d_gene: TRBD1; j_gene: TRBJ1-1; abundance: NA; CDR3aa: CASSYSLQGAREAFF; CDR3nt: TGTGCCAGCAGTTACTCGTTGCAGGGGGCCCGTGAAGCTTTCTTT
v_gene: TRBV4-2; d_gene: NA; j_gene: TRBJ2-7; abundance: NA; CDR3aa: CASSQTITTELGSYEQYF; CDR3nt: TGTGCCAGCAGCCAAACAATCACGACAGAACTGGGATCCTACGAGCAGTACTTC
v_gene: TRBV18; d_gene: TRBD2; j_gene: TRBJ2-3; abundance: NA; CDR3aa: CASSPGLAGADTQYF; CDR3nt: TGTGCCAGCTCACCCGGACTAGCGGGAGCAGATACGCAGTATTTT
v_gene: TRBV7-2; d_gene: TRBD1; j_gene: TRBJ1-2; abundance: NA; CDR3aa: CASSFTGTGVYGYTF; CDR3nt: TGTGCCAGCAGCTTTACCGGGACAGGGGTTTATGGCTACACCTTC
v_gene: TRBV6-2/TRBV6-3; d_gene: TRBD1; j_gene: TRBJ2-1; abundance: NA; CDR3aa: CASSYWSGQGQNEQFF; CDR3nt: TGTGCCAGCAGTTACTGGTCGGGACAGGGTCAAAATGAGCAGTTCTTC
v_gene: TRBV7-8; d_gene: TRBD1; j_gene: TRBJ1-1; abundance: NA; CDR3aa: CASSLQGAGTEAFF; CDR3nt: TGTGCCAGCAGCCTTCAGGGGGCTGGCACTGAAGCTTTCTTT
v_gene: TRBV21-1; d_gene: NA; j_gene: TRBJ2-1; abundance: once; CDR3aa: CASSNWTSPNEQFF; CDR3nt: TGTGCCAGCAGCAACTGGACTAGCCCGAATGAGCAGTTCTTC
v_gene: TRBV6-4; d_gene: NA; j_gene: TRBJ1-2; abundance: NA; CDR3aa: CASTQRGYGYTF; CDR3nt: TGTGCCAGCACCCAGCGGGGCTATGGCTACACCTTC
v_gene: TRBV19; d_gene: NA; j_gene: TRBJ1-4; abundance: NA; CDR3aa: CASSQGANEKLFF; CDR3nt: TGTGCCAGTAGTCAAGGGGCGAATGAAAAACTGTTTTTT